The present T cell receptor (beta chain) was sequenced within a study of blood T cell repertoires in COVID-19. At the level of the study: PBMCs, B-cell-depleted T cells, or T cells provided the cDNA or gDNA that made up the material.

Assay: immunoSEQ multiplex PCR; the TCRdb copy retains only in-frame clones and omits some. This table has 250,000 to 300,000 clones, around 81% appearing once. Trimming took 0 bases from V and 4 from J, leaving 7 bases between them. The CDR3 is 13 amino acids. Germline V gene lookup returns CDR1 SGHTS and CDR2 YDEGEE. Input material: peripheral blood. The receptor was derived from a woman in her fifties or sixties with active or convalescent COVID-19. The chain combines TRBV5-8 with TRBJ1-2; D is ambiguous. In DNA form, the CDR3 reads TGTGCCAGCAGCTTGGGGAGACTCTATGGCTACACCTTC. Its translation is CASSLGRLYGYTF.